These 26 T cell receptor beta chains came from one sample sequenced in a study of beta chain features in type 1 diabetes. Whole-study results and caveats: There was a moderate but significant shortening of TCRB CDR3s in all four CD4+ subsets of Type 1 diabetes patients.

No antigen has been assigned to these receptors. Reverse transcribing all isolated RNA meant expressed TCRB transcripts were sequenced. The assay was immunoSEQ multiplex PCR, and TCRdb's table has in-frame clones only and misses some. The sample carries approximately 730,000 clones, around an eighth recorded once. Sequencing input: naive CD4+ T cells from blood. These receptors came from a man aged 18 to 30 with type 1 diabetes.

This clone came up a few times. The chain links TRBV30 to TRBJ1-1; a weak D match, TRBD1 (5 bases). This CDR3 is 13 amino acids long. Germline values: CDR1 GTSNPN, CDR2 SVGIG (reference sequence). Trimming pared 0 bases from V and 5 bases from J, leaving 10 bases between. DNA of the CDR3: TGTGCCTGGAGTGTACGGGACGGAACTGAAGCTTTCTTT. Its translation: CAWSVRDGTEAFF.

The CDR3 loop is CASTWGSGGAGDTQYF. For the CDR3, the DNA is TGCGCCAGCACCTGGGGAAGCGGGGGGGCCGGGGATACGCAGTATTTT. V is TRBV10-2 and J is TRBJ2-3; 10 bases line up with TRBD2. The germline V gene encodes CDR1 WSHSY and CDR2 SAAADI. The V segment lost 7 bases and the J segment 6 bases; nucleotides outside the gene matches: 13. CDR3 length: 16 amino acids.

This clone was seen more than once but under ten times. This chain joins TRBV7-8 and TRBJ2-1; perhaps TRBD1 as D (5 bases). Germline V gives CDR1 SGHVS, CDR2 FQNEAQ. The CDR3 spans 13 residues. With 5 bases removed from V and 4 bases from J, the gap between germline ends came to 9 bases. The CDR3 DNA reads as TGTGCCAGCAGCGCTAACAGGTACAATGAGCAGTTCTTC. This translates into CASSANRYNEQFF. The entire variable domain, with the rest obtained from reference TRBV7-8 and TRBJ2-1, is as follows: GAGVSQSPRYKVAKRGQDVALRCDPISGHVSLFWYQQALGQGPEFLTYFQNEAQLDKSGLPSDRFFAERPEGSVSTLKIQRTQQEDSAVYLCASSANRYNEQFFGPGTRLTVL.

CDR3 nucleotides: TGCGCCAGCAGCCCGATACGGACGTCTAGCACAGATACGCAGTATTTT. It codes for CASSPIRTSSTDTQYF. This chain joins TRBV4-1 and TRBJ2-3; no clear D gene. Germline assignment: CDR1 MGHRA and CDR2 YSYEKL. The CDR3 is 16 amino acids. Trimming took off 4 bases at V and 0 bases at J, with 14 bases between the two ends.

The table lists this clone with many counts. This chain uses TRBV30 with TRBJ2-6; D ambiguous. V was cut by 3 bases and J by 4 bases, with 13 bases left in between. CDR3 length: 15 amino acids. Looked up from germline, CDR1 is GTSNPN and CDR2 is SVGIG (reference sequence). The CDR3 DNA sequence: TGTGCCTGGAGCCCTACTCTGTACGGGGCCAACGTCCTGACTTTC. Its protein product is CAWSPTLYGANVLTF.

This clone was counted only a few times. This chain joins TRBV19 and TRBJ1-1; D might be TRBD1 (5 bases). The CDR3 spans 12 residues. Germline V gene data show CDR1 as LNHDA and CDR2 as SQIVND (reference sequence). V lost 11 bases to trimming and J lost 1 base, with 11 bases between them. CDR3 amino acids: CAPHGGNTEAFF. The CDR3 region has the DNA TGTGCCCCCCATGGGGGGAACACTGAAGCTTTCTTT.

The genes are TRBV4-2 and TRBJ2-7; TRBD2 aligns across 8 bases. V lost 0 bases, J lost 0 bases, and 4 bases stayed unmatched. This CDR3 contains 16 residues. The germline V gene has CDR1 LGHNA and CDR2 YNFKEQ. The CDR3 reads CASSQEQRGSSYEQYF. Written as DNA, the CDR3 is TGTGCCAGCAGCCAAGAACAGCGGGGGAGCTCCTACGAGCAGTACTTC.

This clone was seen more than once but under ten times. The rearrangement uses TRBV6-5 and TRBJ1-6, with D perhaps TRBD1 (5 bases). The ends were cut back, 5 bases at V and 4 bases at J, with 9 bases in the middle. Germline-derived CDR1 and CDR2 are MNHEY and SVGAGI. The CDR3 has 14 residues. The CDR3 DNA sequence: TGTGCCAGCAGTGGGGAGGGGTATAATTCACCCCTCCACTTT. This sequence encodes CASSGEGYNSPLHF.

The J gene is TRBJ1-1, the V gene TRBV29-1; TRBD1 might be the D (5 bases). The germline V and J ends were trimmed by 2 bases and 1 base, with 11 bases remaining between them. The CDR3 is 14 residues long. Looked up from germline, CDR1 is SQVTM and CDR2 is ANQGSEA. The DNA of the CDR3 is TGCAGCGTTGAACCCTTGGACAAGAACACTGAAGCTTTCTTT. It codes for CSVEPLDKNTEAFF.

The chain uses TRBV25-1 and TRBJ2-2; 9 nucleotides agree with TRBD1. Germline assignment: CDR1 MGHDK and CDR2 SYGVNS. This CDR3 contains 17 residues. V dropped 2 bases and J dropped 2; count of bases not matched to a gene: 6. The CDR3 here is CASSEEGDRVNTGELFF. The CDR3 DNA reads as TGTGCCAGCAGTGAAGAAGGGGACAGGGTTAACACCGGGGAGCTGTTTTTT.

The chain has TRBV5-1 and TRBJ2-3; no clear D. V was pared by 4 bases and J by 2 bases, with 14 bases between. Germline CDR1 is SGHRS and CDR2 is YFSETQ. The CDR3 has 15 residues. The CDR3 sequence is CASSPLLNPTDTQYF. Written as DNA, the CDR3 is TGCGCCAGCAGCCCTCTCCTGAACCCCACAGATACGCAGTATTTT.

This chain joins TRBV28 and TRBJ1-6; TRBD1 matches 8 bases. Germline values: CDR1 MDHEN, CDR2 SYDVKM. This CDR3 is built from 14 residues. V was clipped by 7 bases and J by 4 bases; unmatched bases: 3. CDR3 bases: TGTGCCAGCAAAGGACAGGGTTATAATTCACCCCTCCACTTT. It encodes CASKGQGYNSPLHF.

J is TRBJ1-5 and V is TRBV30, with D maybe TRBD1 (6 bases). Trimming took off 5 bases at V and 5 bases at J, with 13 bases between the two ends. This CDR3 is 13 amino acids long. Germline CDR1 GTSNPN, CDR2 SVGIG (reference sequence). The CDR3 here is CAWAGAGDQPQHF. In DNA, the CDR3 is TGTGCCTGGGCGGGGGCTGGTGATCAGCCCCAGCATTTT.

This clone showed up just a few times. J is TRBJ2-7 and V is TRBV18; a weak D match, TRBD2 (5 bases). The CDR3 sequence is 14 residues long. CDR1 is KGHSH and CDR2 is LQKENI in the germline V gene. The ends were cut back, 1 base at V and 5 bases at J, with 12 bases in the middle. The CDR3 nucleotides are TGTGCCAGCTCACCACAGAGGGCTTCAGACGAGCAGTACTTC. This encodes CASSPQRASDEQYF.

This clone was found a few times. The chain has TRBV6-5 and TRBJ2-3; D possibly matches TRBD1 or TRBD2 (5 bases each). V was pared by 6 bases and J by 2 bases, with 12 bases between. The CDR3 has 14 amino acids. The germline V gene has CDR1 MNHEY and CDR2 SVGAGI. The CDR3 DNA sequence: TGTGCCAGCAGCTACGGGGACCTCACAGATACGCAGTATTTT. Translation: CASSYGDLTDTQYF.

The V gene is TRBV19, the J gene TRBJ2-3; D is uncertain. This CDR3 comprises 14 residues. Germline assignment: CDR1 LNHDA and CDR2 SQIVND (reference sequence). V was clipped by 6 bases and J by 6 bases, with 16 bases between them. DNA for the CDR3: TGTGCCAGTAGCCCCGTTGAACCTACGGATACGCAGTATTTT. Translation: CASSPVEPTDTQYF.

This chain joins TRBV4-2 and TRBJ2-7; 8 bases line up with TRBD1. CDR1 is LGHNA and CDR2 is YNFKEQ in the germline V gene. V shed 5 bases and J 2 bases; nucleotides not matched to a gene: 5. This CDR3 contains 14 residues. The CDR3 sequence: CASSEGQGAYEQYF. The CDR3, as DNA: TGTGCCAGCAGCGAAGGACAGGGTGCCTACGAGCAGTACTTC.

This chain uses TRBV2 with TRBJ2-2, with D uncertain. The CDR3 spans 13 residues. Germline V CDR1 and CDR2: SNHLY, FYNNEI. V was clipped by 2 bases and J by 6 bases, with 7 bases between them. The CDR3 DNA reads TGTGCCAGCAGTGAAACCCAGCCCGGGGAGCTGTTTTTT. Amino acids: CASSETQPGELFF.

The chain links TRBV5-6 to TRBJ1-3, with unresolved D. Per the germline V gene, CDR1 is SGHDT and CDR2 is YYEEEE. The CDR3 loop spans 13 amino acids. Trimming took 4 bases from V and 8 from J, leaving 13 bases between them. The CDR3 sequence is CASSHISVDTIYF. DNA of the CDR3: TGTGCCAGCAGCCACATTTCAGTGGACACCATATATTTT.

The genes are TRBV9 and TRBJ1-3; 9 nucleotides line up with TRBD1. The CDR3 consists of 16 residues. V shed 0 bases, J shed 0 bases, and the junction held 1 base outside the gene matches. Germline-derived CDR1 and CDR2 are SGDLS and YYNGEE. Here the CDR3 reads CASSVGDRASGNTIYF. For the CDR3, the DNA is TGTGCCAGCAGCGTAGGGGACAGGGCCTCTGGAAACACCATATATTTT.

This clone was observed a handful of times. The gene calls are TRBV18 and TRBJ1-1; TRBD1 agrees at 9 bases. After removal of 0 bases from V and 2 bases from J, the junction contained 4 bases not matched to a gene. The CDR3 extends over 16 amino acids. CDR1 and CDR2 from the germline V gene are KGHSH and LQKENI. CDR3 sequence: CASSPPSTGGNTEAFF. For the CDR3, the DNA is TGTGCCAGCTCACCACCTTCTACAGGGGGCAACACTGAAGCTTTCTTT.

V is TRBV30 and J is TRBJ2-7, with 9 bases matching TRBD2. The V gene's germline CDR1 is GTSNPN and CDR2 SVGIG (reference sequence). The junction had 4 bases not matched to a gene; V was cut back by 1 base and J by 6 bases. The CDR3 contains 13 residues. The DNA for the CDR3 is TGTGCCTGGAGTGGGATAGCGGGGGCCGAGCAGTACTTC. Its protein is CAWSGIAGAEQYF.

This clone has only a few counts. This chain uses TRBV25-1 with TRBJ1-4; D not certain. Germline V gene lookup returns CDR1 MGHDK and CDR2 SYGVNS. The CDR3 runs 14 residues. Trimming pared 3 bases from V and 8 bases from J, leaving 13 bases between. The CDR3 region is CASSDSRPGEKLFF. The CDR3 DNA is TGTGCCAGCAGTGACTCACGCCCCGGGGAAAAACTGTTTTTT.

This chain joins TRBV19 and TRBJ1-1; D remains unclear. The CDR3 length is 15 residues. Deletions cut 3 bases from V and 3 bases from J, with 14 bases between. Germline values: CDR1 LNHDA, CDR2 SQIVND (reference sequence). CDR3 nucleotide sequence: TGTGCCAGTAGTATTTGGGGTGCCCGCGACACTGAAGCTTTCTTT. Translated, it gives CASSIWGARDTEAFF. Together with reference TRBV19 and TRBJ1-1, the CDR3 gives the full variable domain: DGGITQSPKYLFRKEGQNVTLSCEQNLNHDAMYWYRQDPGQGLRLIYYSQIVNDFQKGDIAEGYSVSREKKESFPLTVTSAQKNPTAFYLCASSIWGARDTEAFFGQGTRLTVV.

The chain recombines TRBV18 with TRBJ2-3; D uncertain. V was trimmed by 3 bases and J by 5 bases, leaving 9 bases between them. The CDR3 loop spans 13 amino acids. Per germline, CDR1 KGHSH and CDR2 LQKENI. The CDR3 DNA reads TGTGCCAGCTCACCCCAGATGGGAGATACGCAGTATTTT. Its protein product is CASSPQMGDTQYF.

Only a few counts were recorded for this clone. As DNA, the CDR3 is TGCGCCAGCAGCACCCGACAGGGAAAGGTTGAAAAACTGTTTTTT. It encodes CASSTRQGKVEKLFF. V usage is TRBV4-1 and J usage is TRBJ1-4; 7 bases are shared with TRBD1. V was pared by 5 bases and J by 7 bases, with 10 bases of the junction left unmatched. CDR1 MGHRA and CDR2 YSYEKL come from the germline V gene. CDR3 size: 15 residues.